The 27 T cell receptor beta chains below all came from one sample that was sequenced in a study of blood T cell repertoires in COVID-19. TCRdb's copy holds only in-frame clones and misses some; the assay was immunoSEQ multiplex PCR. The sample lists approximately 240,000 clones, around 90% occurring once. The sequencing sample was made of peripheral blood. These receptors all stem from a man aged 25-45 years with COVID-19, enrolled during active disease.

The chain couples TRBV30 to TRBJ1-1; D remains ambiguous. The V gene lost 0 bases and the J gene lost 4 bases, with 12 bases spanning the gap. Germline V lookup: CDR1 GTSNPN, CDR2 SVGIG (reference sequence). There are 14 residues in the CDR3. The CDR3 nucleotides are TGTGCCTGGAGTGTACGGAGTGGGAGCACTGAAGCTTTCTTT. It codes for CAWSVRSGSTEAFF. Full variable domain (outside the CDR3, taken from reference TRBV30 and TRBJ1-1): SQTIHQWPATLVQPVGSPLSLECTVEGTSNPNLYWYRQAAGRGLQLLFYSVGIGQISSEVPQNLSASRPQDRQFILSSKKLLLSDSGFYLCAWSVRSGSTEAFFGQGTRLTVV.

The gene calls are TRBV25-1 and TRBJ2-3, with 7 positions matching TRBD2. Germline V CDR1 and CDR2: MGHDK, SYGVNS. The CDR3 contains 16 residues. After removal of 2 bases from V and 2 bases from J, the junction contained 7 bases not matched to a gene. The CDR3 loop reads CASSEGMGGYTDTQYF. CDR3 in DNA: TGTGCCAGCAGTGAAGGGATGGGGGGGTACACAGATACGCAGTATTTT.

This clone appeared a single time. The chain uses TRBV6-5 and TRBJ2-1, with D perhaps matching TRBD2 (6 bases). Germline V lookup: CDR1 MNHEY, CDR2 SVGAGI. The CDR3 extends over 15 amino acids. The ends were cut back, 6 bases at V and 3 bases at J, with 15 bases in the middle. The CDR3 region is CASSPVGGIYNEQFF. The CDR3 DNA sequence: TGTGCCAGCAGCCCCGTTGGGGGGATCTACAATGAGCAGTTCTTC.

This clone appeared once. This chain joins TRBV6-5 and TRBJ1-1; TRBD1 agrees at 9 bases. CDR3 size: 14 residues. The V and J ends lost 6 bases and 2 bases, in that order; junction bases with no gene match: 4. Germline lookup yields CDR1 MNHEY and CDR2 SVGAGI. CDR3 sequence reads: CASRRTGDNTEAFF. For the CDR3, the DNA is TGTGCCAGCAGGAGGACAGGGGATAACACTGAAGCTTTCTTT.

J is TRBJ1-1 and V is TRBV7-9, with TRBD1 identical over 7 bases. The junction had 7 bases not matched to a gene; V was cut back by 5 bases and J by 4 bases. This CDR3 has 14 residues. Per the germline V gene, CDR1 is SEHNR and CDR2 is FQNEAQ (reference sequence). As DNA, the CDR3 is TGTGCCAGCAGCCCCAGGGGGGCAGGCACTGAAGCTTTCTTT. Its protein product is CASSPRGAGTEAFF.

The rearrangement uses TRBV30 and TRBJ2-5; D is unclear. The CDR3 contains 13 residues. Germline lookup yields CDR1 GTSNPN and CDR2 SVGIG (reference sequence). The V and J ends lost 0 bases and 1 base respectively, with 6 bases between them. This CDR3 is CAWSVHVQETQYF. CDR3 nucleotide sequence: TGTGCCTGGAGTGTACACGTCCAAGAGACCCAGTACTTC.

This chain uses TRBV6-5 with TRBJ1-5; D unresolved. Deletions cut 4 bases from V and 2 bases from J, with 9 bases between. Germline CDR1 reads MNHEY; CDR2 reads SVGAGI. This CDR3 is built from 14 residues. The CDR3, as DNA: TGTGCCAGCAGTTTCACCGCGGGCAATCAGCCCCAGCATTTT. Its protein product is CASSFTAGNQPQHF.

The gene calls are TRBV4-1 and TRBJ2-2; D is possibly TRBD2 (6 bases). Trimming took off 3 bases at V and 5 bases at J, with 7 bases between the two ends. Germline loops: CDR1 MGHRA, CDR2 YSYEKL. The CDR3 is 13 amino acids. The CDR3 loop is CASSQGTTGELFF. CDR3 bases: TGCGCCAGCAGCCAGGGGACTACCGGGGAGCTGTTTTTT.

This clone was recorded a few times. The chain couples TRBV12-3 or TRBV12-4 to TRBJ1-1; 10 bases align to TRBD1. The CDR3 has 12 amino acids. Trimming took 6 bases from V and 11 from J; bases not matched to a gene: 6. CDR3 amino acids: CASRDRGPRAFF. CDR3 DNA sequence: TGTGCCAGCAGAGACAGGGGGCCGAGGGCTTTCTTT.

This sequence joins TRBV15 and TRBJ1-2; TRBD1 matches 7 bases. CDR3 size: 15 residues. The V gene end was trimmed by 5 bases and the J gene end by 4 bases; junction bases not matched to a gene: 10. CDR1 is LNHNV and CDR2 is YYDKDF in the germline V gene (reference sequence). CDR3 sequence (DNA): TGTGCCACCAGCGTAGACAGGGATTTGTTCTATGGCTACACCTTC. Protein: CATSVDRDLFYGYTF. Combining the CDR3 with reference TRBV15 and TRBJ1-2 gives the whole variable domain DAMVIQNPRYQVTQFGKPVTLSCSQTLNHNVMYWYQQKSSQAPKLLFHYYDKDFNNEADTPDNFQSRRPNTSFCFLDIRSPGLGDTAMYLCATSVDRDLFYGYTFGSGTRLTVV.

The V gene is TRBV3-1 (or the pseudogene TRBV3-2), the J gene TRBJ2-7; 8 bases match TRBD2. V lost 1 base, J lost 1 base, and 3 bases stayed unmatched. Germline CDR1 and CDR2: LGHDT and YNNKEL (reference sequence). There are 15 residues in the CDR3. The CDR3 coding sequence is TGTGCCAGCAGCCAAGTCGGGGGGGAATCCTACGAGCAGTACTTC. Its translation is CASSQVGGESYEQYF.

This sequence joins TRBV3-1 (or the pseudogene TRBV3-2) and TRBJ1-5; no clear D. Germline CDR1 is LGHDT and CDR2 is YNNKEL (reference sequence). V was pared by 0 bases and J by 6 bases, with 12 bases between. The CDR3 loop spans 15 amino acids. As DNA, the CDR3 is TGTGCCAGCAGCCAAGATCTTCCGGGGATTCAGCCCCAGCATTTT. It codes for CASSQDLPGIQPQHF.

Comments on this clone: Additional DNA sequences in this sample encode the identical CDR3. V gene TRBV5-1 combines with J gene TRBJ1-2, with D perhaps TRBD1 (6 bases). Germline values: CDR1 SGHRS, CDR2 YFSETQ. This CDR3 spans 15 amino acids. V was shortened by 0 bases and J by 0 bases, with 9 bases between the two germline ends. The CDR3 loop is CASSLGQVANYGYTF. The CDR3 DNA is TGCGCCAGCAGCTTGGGACAGGTCGCTAACTATGGCTACACCTTC.

This chain joins TRBV6-6 and TRBJ2-2; D perhaps matches TRBD2 (5 bases). Trimming removed 6 bases from V and 7 bases from J, with 12 bases in between. Per the germline V gene, CDR1 is MNHNY and CDR2 is SVGAGI (reference sequence). This CDR3 region has 13 residues. The CDR3 nucleotides are TGTGCCAGCAGCCGGGAAGCTGGCGGGGAGCTGTTTTTT. Translated: CASSREAGGELFF.

The chain combines TRBV6-6 with TRBJ1-2; 7 bases match TRBD1. CDR3 length: 15 residues. The V gene end was trimmed by 7 bases and the J gene end by 6 bases; junction bases not matched to a gene: 14. Germline loops: CDR1 MNHNY, CDR2 SVGAGI (reference sequence). The CDR3 region has the DNA TGTGCCAGCACCCTGGGACAGAGGGGAAGGGATGGCTACACCTTC. It encodes CASTLGQRGRDGYTF.

This chain connects TRBV7-2 to TRBJ2-7; D ambiguous. The V end lost 3 bases, the J end lost 0 bases, and 9 bases lay between the germline ends. Germline V gene sequence: CDR1 SGHTA, CDR2 FQGNSA. This CDR3 is 14 amino acids long. The CDR3 region has the DNA TGTGCCAGCAGCTTTCATCACAGCTCCTACGAGCAGTACTTC. Its translation is CASSFHHSSYEQYF.

There are a few counts of this clone. The chain links TRBV5-1 to TRBJ2-2; TRBD1 matches at 7 bases. Germline V lookup: CDR1 SGHRS, CDR2 YFSETQ. This CDR3 is built from 13 residues. Trimming cost V 4 bases and J 7 bases; bases outside gene matches: 4. Here the CDR3 reads CASSRQGDGELFF. The CDR3 nucleotides read TGCGCCAGCAGCCGACAGGGCGACGGGGAGCTGTTTTTT. Full variable domain (remainder filled in from reference TRBV5-1 and TRBJ2-2): KAGVTQTPRYLIKTRGQQVTLSCSPISGHRSVSWYQQTPGQGLQFLFEYFSETQRNKGNFPGRFSGRQFSNSRSEMNVSTLELGDSALYLCASSRQGDGELFFGEGSRLTVL.

The rearrangement links TRBV11-2 to TRBJ2-1, with TRBD2 as a possible D gene (5 bases). Germline CDR1 SGHAT, CDR2 FQNNGV. The ends were cut back, 0 bases at V and 9 bases at J, with 27 bases in the middle. The CDR3 consists of 19 residues. The CDR3 loop reads CASSLDLELAGHPNSEQFF. The CDR3 nucleotides are TGTGCCAGCAGCTTAGATCTTGAGTTGGCGGGCCACCCAAATAGTGAGCAGTTCTTC.

This clone came up once. The V call is TRBV7-9, the J call TRBJ2-7; D is uncertain. Germline V gene lookup returns CDR1 SEHNR and CDR2 FQNEAQ (reference sequence). The V gene lost 5 bases and the J gene lost 0 bases, with 11 bases spanning the gap. The CDR3 consists of 14 residues. CDR3 protein: CASSTYKYSYEQYF. The CDR3 DNA follows: TGTGCCAGCAGCACGTACAAGTACTCCTACGAGCAGTACTTC.

The genes are TRBV19 and TRBJ2-2; 10 bases map to TRBD1. This CDR3 has 17 amino acids. In germline, CDR1 is LNHDA, CDR2 SQIVND (reference sequence). The junction had 4 bases not matched to a gene; V was cut back by 0 bases and J by 3 bases. The CDR3 DNA is TGTGCCAGTAGTATAGATCTGGGACAGGGGTACACCGGGGAGCTGTTTTTT. Translated, it gives CASSIDLGQGYTGELFF.

The chain employs TRBV12-5 and TRBJ1-1, with 7 bases matching TRBD1. J was trimmed by 5 bases and V by 0 bases; bases with no gene match: 9. Germline CDR1 reads LGHNT; CDR2 reads FRNRAP. The CDR3 contains 16 residues. The CDR3 region has the DNA TGTGCTAGTGGTTTGGTACTAGGGGGCTCGGGGACTGAAGCTTTCTTT. It yields the protein CASGLVLGGSGTEAFF.

The rearrangement links TRBV29-1 to TRBJ2-3; D gene ambiguous. This CDR3 has 13 residues. Germline V gene lookup returns CDR1 SQVTM and CDR2 ANQGSEA. Trimming took off 4 bases at V and 3 bases at J, with 11 bases between the two ends. The CDR3 spells CSVAPAATDTQYF. DNA for the CDR3: TGCAGCGTTGCCCCCGCGGCGACAGATACGCAGTATTTT.

The chain couples TRBV6-5 to TRBJ2-7; 8 bases align to TRBD2. After removal of 4 bases from V and 5 bases from J, the junction contained 10 bases not matched to a gene. CDR1 is MNHEY, CDR2 SVGAGI, per germline. This CDR3 spans 15 amino acids. The CDR3 is CASSSAGGYDHEQYF. In nucleotides, the CDR3 is TGTGCCAGCAGTTCGGCGGGGGGATATGACCACGAGCAGTACTTC.

The CDR3 loop reads CASRMGAQGHGYTF. CDR3 coding DNA: TGTGCCAGCAGAATGGGGGCCCAGGGCCATGGCTACACCTTC. V and J are TRBV6-6 and TRBJ1-2; the D gene is possibly TRBD1 (6 bases). The V and J ends lost 6 bases and 6 bases respectively, with 17 bases between them. CDR1 is MNHNY and CDR2 is SVGAGI in the germline V gene (reference sequence). The CDR3 is 14 residues long.

J is TRBJ2-7 and V is TRBV6-2 or TRBV6-3; 9 bases fit TRBD1. From germline, CDR1 is MNHEY and CDR2 SVGEGT. This CDR3 comprises 15 residues. V shed 4 bases, J shed 4 bases, and the junction held 8 bases outside the gene matches. CDR3 amino acids: CASSSTGTGSYEQYF. The CDR3 DNA reads TGTGCCAGCAGTTCAACCGGGACAGGGTCTTACGAGCAGTACTTC.

This clone was recorded only once. The chain uses TRBV9 and TRBJ1-4, with 8 bases that match TRBD1. The CDR3 runs 16 residues. The V segment lost 0 bases and the J segment 6 bases; nucleotides outside the gene matches: 7. Germline CDR1 SGDLS, CDR2 YYNGEE. The DNA for the CDR3 is TGTGCCAGCAGCGTAGAGGGAAGGACAGGGTATGAAAAACTGTTTTTT. As protein: CASSVEGRTGYEKLFF.

Worth noting for this clone: Different DNA sequences within this sample yield the same CDR3. This chain uses TRBV5-1 with TRBJ1-3, with 7 bases that match TRBD1. V gave up 0 bases and J gave up 0 bases; unmatched junction bases: 0. The germline CDR1 and CDR2 sequences are SGHRS and YFSETQ. The CDR3 is 15 residues long. CDR3 region: CASSLDRGSGNTIYF. The CDR3 DNA sequence: TGCGCCAGCAGCTTGGACAGGGGCTCTGGAAACACCATATATTTT.